The present T cell receptor beta chain was sequenced within a study of T cell repertoires in cytomegalovirus infection. Across the study: Based on public TCR beta signatures, there were indications of CMV infection and of a matching HLA type.

Each CDR3 protein is one row after TCRdb ran MiXCR on the reads. The sample consists of approximately 500,000 distinct CDR3 sequences, about a quarter of them appearing once. With 4 bases clipped from V and 7 bases from J, the junction kept 11 bases outside the gene matches. The CDR3 has 15 amino acids. Germline V gene sequence: CDR1 MNHEY, CDR2 SVGAGI. Study-wide findings and caveats: In two of eight donors, the top clonotype was HLA-C-restricted CMV-specific. Cumulative frequency of public TCR beta families picked out carriers of CMV plus the relevant HLA.

Details on this clonotype: Its target is not known.

The chain combines TRBV6-5 with TRBJ2-5; the match to TRBD2 covers 8 bases. Material for sequencing was PBMCs. The clonotype comes from a human donor in good health (CMV status not recorded). Some clones in this sample may be carry-over from other donors' samples. CDR3 in DNA: TGTGCCAGCAGTTCCGGGACTAGTGGGGGGGTGACCCAGTACTTC. Translated: CASSSGTSGGVTQYF.